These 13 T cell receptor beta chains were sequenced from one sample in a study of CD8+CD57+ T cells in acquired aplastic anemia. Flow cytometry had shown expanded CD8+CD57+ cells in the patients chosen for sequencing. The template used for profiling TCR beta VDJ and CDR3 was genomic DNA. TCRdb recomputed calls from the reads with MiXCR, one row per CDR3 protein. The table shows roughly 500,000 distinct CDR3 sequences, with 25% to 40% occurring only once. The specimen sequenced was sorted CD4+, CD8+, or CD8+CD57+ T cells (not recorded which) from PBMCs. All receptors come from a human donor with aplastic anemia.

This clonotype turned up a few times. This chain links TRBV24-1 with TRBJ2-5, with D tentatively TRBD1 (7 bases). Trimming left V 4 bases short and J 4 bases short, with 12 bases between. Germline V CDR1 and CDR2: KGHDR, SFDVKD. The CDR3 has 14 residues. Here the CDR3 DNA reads TGTGCCACCAGTGACGCAGGGGGGCGAGAGACCCAGTACTTC. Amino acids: CATSDAGGRETQYF.

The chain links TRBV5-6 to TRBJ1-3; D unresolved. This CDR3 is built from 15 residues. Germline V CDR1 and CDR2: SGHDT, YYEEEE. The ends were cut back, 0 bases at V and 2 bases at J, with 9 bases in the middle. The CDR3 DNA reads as TGTGCCAGCAGCTTGGCGTTCGTGGCTGGAAACACCATATATTTT. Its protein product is CASSLAFVAGNTIYF.

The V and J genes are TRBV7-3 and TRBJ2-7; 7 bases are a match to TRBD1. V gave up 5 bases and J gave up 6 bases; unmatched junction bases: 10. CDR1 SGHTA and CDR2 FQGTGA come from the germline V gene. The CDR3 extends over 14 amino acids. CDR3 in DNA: TGTGCCAGCAGCCCGGACAGGCTCCCCTCCGAGCAGTACTTC. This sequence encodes CASSPDRLPSEQYF.

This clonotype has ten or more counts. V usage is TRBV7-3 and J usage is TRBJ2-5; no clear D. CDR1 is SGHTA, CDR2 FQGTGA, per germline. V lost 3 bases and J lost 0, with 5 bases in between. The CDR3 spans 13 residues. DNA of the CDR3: TGTGCCAGCAGCTTGCAGTACCAAGAGACCCAGTACTTC. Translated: CASSLQYQETQYF.

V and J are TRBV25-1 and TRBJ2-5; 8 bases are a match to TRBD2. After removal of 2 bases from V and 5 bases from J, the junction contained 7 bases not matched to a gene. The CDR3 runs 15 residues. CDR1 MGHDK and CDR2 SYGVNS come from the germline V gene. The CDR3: CASSEGVAGLETQYF. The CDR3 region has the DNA TGTGCCAGCAGTGAAGGGGTAGCGGGGCTCGAGACCCAGTACTTC.

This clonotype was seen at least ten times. The DNA of the CDR3 is TGTGCCAGCAGCGGGGAACAGGGAAACACCATATATTTT. Translated: CASSGEQGNTIYF. The rearrangement joins TRBV7-9 to TRBJ1-3; D remains ambiguous. This CDR3 comprises 13 residues. Trimming took 5 bases from V and 4 from J, leaving 9 bases between them. The V gene's germline CDR1 is SEHNR and CDR2 FQNEAQ (reference sequence). Looking up the rest from reference TRBV7-9 and TRBJ1-3 gives the full variable domain: DTGVSQNPRHKITKRGQNVTFRCDPISEHNRLYWYRQTLGQGPEFLTYFQNEAQLEKSRLLSDRFSAERPKGSFSTLEIQRTEQGDSAMYLCASSGEQGNTIYFGEGSWLTVV.

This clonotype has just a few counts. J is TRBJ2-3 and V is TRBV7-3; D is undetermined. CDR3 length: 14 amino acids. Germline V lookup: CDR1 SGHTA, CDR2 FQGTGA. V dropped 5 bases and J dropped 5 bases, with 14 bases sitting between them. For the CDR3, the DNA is TGTGCCAGCAGCCAAGGCCATGGGCAAGATACGCAGTATTTT. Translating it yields CASSQGHGQDTQYF.

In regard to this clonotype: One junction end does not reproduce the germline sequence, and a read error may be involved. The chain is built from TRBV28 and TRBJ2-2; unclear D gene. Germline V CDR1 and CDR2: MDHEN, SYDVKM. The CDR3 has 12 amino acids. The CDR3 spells CASRVGTEELFF. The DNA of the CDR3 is TGTGCCAGCAGGGTGGGCACCGAGGAGCTGTTTTTT.

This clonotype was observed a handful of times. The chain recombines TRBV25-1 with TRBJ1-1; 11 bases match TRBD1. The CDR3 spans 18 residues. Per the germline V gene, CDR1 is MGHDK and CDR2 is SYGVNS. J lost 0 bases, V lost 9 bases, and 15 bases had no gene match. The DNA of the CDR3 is TGTGCCAGTGCTAGAGGACAGGGGGCGAGACCGATGAACACTGAAGCTTTCTTT. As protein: CASARGQGARPMNTEAFF.

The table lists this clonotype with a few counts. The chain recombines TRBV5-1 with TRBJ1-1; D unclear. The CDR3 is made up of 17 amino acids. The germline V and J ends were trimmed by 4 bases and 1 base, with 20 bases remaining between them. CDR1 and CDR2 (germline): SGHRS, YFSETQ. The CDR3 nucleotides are TGCGCCAGCAGCCCCCGGGCTTTACAAACAACGAACACTGAAGCTTTCTTT. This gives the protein CASSPRALQTTNTEAFF.

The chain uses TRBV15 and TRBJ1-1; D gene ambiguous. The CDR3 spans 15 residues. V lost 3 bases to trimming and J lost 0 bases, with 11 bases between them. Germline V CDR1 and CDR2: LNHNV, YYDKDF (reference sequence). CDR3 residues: CATSRRLGLNTEAFF. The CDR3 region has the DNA TGTGCCACCAGCAGGCGACTGGGATTGAACACTGAAGCTTTCTTT.

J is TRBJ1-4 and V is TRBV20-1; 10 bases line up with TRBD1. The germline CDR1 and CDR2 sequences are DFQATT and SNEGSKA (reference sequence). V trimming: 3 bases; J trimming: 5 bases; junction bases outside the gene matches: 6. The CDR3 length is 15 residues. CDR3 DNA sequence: TGCAGTGCTAGGGGGACAGGGGCAGCAAATGAAAAACTGTTTTTT. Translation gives CSARGTGAANEKLFF.

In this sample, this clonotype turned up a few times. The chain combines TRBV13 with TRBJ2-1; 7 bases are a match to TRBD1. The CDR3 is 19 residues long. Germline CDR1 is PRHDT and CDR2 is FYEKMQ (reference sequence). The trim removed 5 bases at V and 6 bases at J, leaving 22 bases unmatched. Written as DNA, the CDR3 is TGTGCCAGCAGCCTAGTTTGGGTCGCAGAGGGGGCTGAGGGCAATGAGCAGTTCTTC. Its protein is CASSLVWVAEGAEGNEQFF.